These 8 T cell receptor beta chains were all obtained from the same sample, sequenced in a study of blood T cell repertoires in COVID-19. TCRdb's table, derived via immunoSEQ multiplex PCR, lists solely in-frame clones and lacks some. The sample records under 400,000 clones, approximately 88% being singletons. Sequenced sample: peripheral blood. Receptor source: a woman aged 30 to 39 with COVID-19, enrolled during active disease.

The chain couples TRBV6-6 to TRBJ1-6; D is ambiguous. CDR3 size: 14 residues. The ends were cut back, 0 bases at V and 9 bases at J, with 9 bases in the middle. Germline CDR1 is MNHNY and CDR2 is SVGAGI (reference sequence). CDR3 sequence reads: CASSYSADISPLHF. The CDR3, as DNA: TGTGCCAGCAGTTACTCGGCAGACATTTCACCCCTCCACTTT.

The genes are TRBV6-6 and TRBJ1-3, with D perhaps matching TRBD1 (5 bases). Trimming removed 7 bases at V and 3 bases at J, with 13 bases between. CDR3 length: 14 residues. Germline V gives CDR1 MNHNY, CDR2 SVGAGI (reference sequence). CDR3 sequence reads: CASTLGQGGNTIYF. In DNA, the CDR3 is TGTGCCAGCACCCTCGGGCAGGGTGGAAACACCATATATTTT.

The J gene is TRBJ1-2, the V gene TRBV7-2; 11 positions match TRBD1. The CDR3 sequence is 15 residues long. The junction had 7 bases not matched to a gene; V was cut back by 5 bases and J by 5 bases. Germline assignment: CDR1 SGHTA and CDR2 FQGNSA. CDR3 sequence: CASSVRDRGSYGYTF. CDR3 DNA sequence: TGTGCCAGCAGCGTCCGGGACAGGGGGTCTTATGGCTACACCTTC.

About this clone: The junction does not match germline at one end; this may be a read error. The gene calls are TRBV2 and TRBJ1-6, with 9 bases fitting TRBD1. The CDR3 has 12 residues. Germline V gene data show CDR1 as SNHLY and CDR2 as FYNNEI. The CDR3 DNA is TGTGCCAGCAACCCCGGGACAGGGTTTTCCGTCTTT. It codes for CASNPGTGFSVF.

This chain joins TRBV2 and TRBJ1-3; D call uncertain. V was cut by 0 bases and J by 4 bases, with 13 bases left in between. Looked up from germline, CDR1 is SNHLY and CDR2 is FYNNEI. This CDR3 has 16 amino acids. The CDR3 region has the DNA TGTGCCAGCAGTGAAGCGCGGGTCTCGAGGGGAAACACCATATATTTT. Translation gives CASSEARVSRGNTIYF.

The V gene is TRBV6-2 or TRBV6-3, the J gene TRBJ1-4, with 9 positions matching TRBD1. This CDR3 region has 14 residues. CDR1 and CDR2 from the germline V gene are MNHEY and SVGEGT. With V trimmed by 6 bases and J by 8 bases, 7 bases remained unmatched. The CDR3 DNA follows: TGTGCCAGCAGCCCCGGGACAGGGAACGAAAAACTGTTTTTT. This translates into CASSPGTGNEKLFF.

The gene calls are TRBV4-3 and TRBJ1-5, with 7 bases identical to TRBD1. The ends lost 1 base at V and 5 bases at J; junction bases unmatched: 5. This CDR3 has 15 amino acids. Germline-derived CDR1 and CDR2 are LGHNA and YSLEER. CDR3 sequence reads: CASSQALDRDQPQHF. The CDR3 DNA is TGCGCCAGCAGCCAAGCCCTAGACAGGGATCAGCCCCAGCATTTT.

This chain links TRBV3-1 (or the pseudogene TRBV3-2) with TRBJ2-3; D possibly corresponds to TRBD1 (5 bases). This CDR3 spans 17 amino acids. Germline assignment: CDR1 LGHDT and CDR2 YNNKEL (reference sequence). With 0 bases removed from V and 0 bases from J, the gap between germline ends came to 13 bases. DNA for the CDR3: TGTGCCAGCAGCCAAGATCGTTTCAGGGTAAGCACAGATACGCAGTATTTT. Its translation: CASSQDRFRVSTDTQYF.